A single sample is the source of the 11 T cell receptor beta chains below, sequenced in a study of post-analysis software for immune sequencing data. Study-level points and caveats: Higher frequency in patients than in controls was seen for five TRBV segments, with TRBV5-6, TRBV5-1 and TRBV20-1 among them.

Carried by the TCR beta cDNA libraries were unique molecular identifiers. MiXCR, run by TCRdb on the PCR reads, gives a single entry per CDR3 protein. The sample includes fewer than 850,000 distinct CDR3 sequences, about 27% of them seen just once. For these TCRs, the target antigens are not known. Sequencing input: blood. These receptors came from a girl between 5 and 17 years old with multiple sclerosis.

The rearrangement uses TRBV28 and TRBJ2-1, with 8 bases fitting TRBD1. Unmatched junction bases numbered 9, after V lost 8 bases and J lost 9 bases. Germline lookup yields CDR1 MDHEN and CDR2 SYDVKM. CDR3 length equals 13 residues. The CDR3 DNA follows: TGTGCCAGCCATAGGACAGGGCCTCTTGAGCAGTTCTTC. It codes for CASHRTGPLEQFF.

The chain combines TRBV29-1 with TRBJ2-7; tentatively, D is TRBD2 (7 bases). V lost 7 bases to trimming and J lost 2 bases, with 15 bases between them. CDR1 is SQVTM and CDR2 is ANQGSEA in the germline V gene. CDR3 size: 13 residues. CDR3 amino acids: CSAGRGETYEQYF. CDR3 nucleotide sequence: TGCAGCGCTGGGAGGGGGGAGACCTACGAGCAGTACTTC.

DNA of the CDR3: TGCGCCAGCAGCCAAGGTCCCCCCCTTACTAGCGGGAGGGCTATTGAGCAGTTCTTC. It codes for CASSQGPPLTSGRAIEQFF. The chain has TRBV4-3 and TRBJ2-1, with 13 nucleotides matching TRBD2. The CDR3 is 19 residues long. J gave up 9 bases and V 1 base, and 15 bases lay outside the gene matches. Germline-derived CDR1 and CDR2 are LGHNA and YSLEER.

The CDR3 loop reads CASRTSGPQETQYF. As DNA, the CDR3 is TGTGCCAGCAGGACTAGCGGCCCCCAAGAGACCCAGTACTTC. This chain links TRBV28 with TRBJ2-5; 9 bases are shared with TRBD2. CDR1 and CDR2 (germline): MDHEN, SYDVKM. V shed 6 bases, J shed 1 base, and the junction held 3 bases outside the gene matches. This CDR3 comprises 14 residues.

This clonotype was seen only a few times. This chain uses TRBV20-1 with TRBJ2-7, with 8 positions matching TRBD1. The CDR3 totals 13 residues. The ends lost 3 bases at V and 3 bases at J; junction bases unmatched: 4. Germline CDR1 is DFQATT and CDR2 is SNEGSKA (reference sequence). CDR3 sequence reads: CSARDGQGYEQYF. For the CDR3, the DNA is TGCAGTGCTAGGGACGGACAGGGCTACGAGCAGTACTTC.

For this clonotype: A much larger clone differs by one base, so this may be a read error. The gene calls are TRBV27 and TRBJ2-7, with D uncertain. The CDR3 covers 14 residues. Trimming shortened V by 5 bases and J by 7 bases, and 18 bases separated the two germline ends. Germline V gives CDR1 MNHEY, CDR2 SMNVEV (reference sequence). The CDR3 DNA reads TGTGCCAGCAGTGGTAGTTCTCTAAGTCGGGAGCAGTACTTC. Amino acid sequence: CASSGSSLSREQYF.

The V and J genes are TRBV6-5 and TRBJ1-5; D is unclear. The V gene lost 0 bases and the J gene lost 4 bases, with 16 bases spanning the gap. The CDR3 has 17 residues. Germline CDR1 MNHEY, CDR2 SVGAGI. This chain's CDR3 is CASSYSSSQLGNQPQHF. CDR3 sequence (DNA): TGTGCCAGCAGTTACTCGTCATCACAACTGGGTAATCAGCCCCAGCATTTT.

This clonotype has just a few counts. The rearrangement links TRBV4-1 to TRBJ1-1; no firm D call. This CDR3 comprises 12 residues. Per germline, CDR1 MGHRA and CDR2 YSYEKL. V was trimmed by 4 bases and J by 7 bases, leaving 10 bases between them. CDR3 coding DNA: TGCGCCAGCAGCCCGCTGGGTCGTGAAGCTTTCTTT. Its translation: CASSPLGREAFF.

This clonotype was counted only a few times. The chain joins TRBV25-1 to TRBJ2-7; unclear D gene. Germline CDR1 and CDR2: MGHDK and SYGVNS. This CDR3 contains 14 residues. V was clipped by 6 bases and J by 2 bases, with 14 bases between them. CDR3 bases: TGTGCCAGCAGAGGTGTTGGGGAAGCCTACGAGCAGTACTTC. Translation: CASRGVGEAYEQYF.

The chain employs TRBV14 and TRBJ1-2, with D perhaps TRBD1 (5 bases). This CDR3 region has 15 residues. Looked up from germline, CDR1 is SGHDN and CDR2 is FVKESK. With 4 bases removed from V and 6 bases from J, the gap between germline ends came to 18 bases. CDR3 sequence: CASSRFQGVTNGYTF. Written as DNA, the CDR3 is TGTGCCAGCAGCCGATTCCAAGGGGTTACCAATGGCTACACCTTC.

In its sample, this clonotype was seen a few times. Sequence at one end of the junction differs from germline and may be a read error. The gene calls are TRBV6-5 and TRBJ2-1; 10 bases are a match to TRBD2. Germline V gene lookup returns CDR1 MNHEY and CDR2 SVGAGI. This CDR3 contains 16 residues. The DNA of the CDR3 is TGTGCCGGCAGTCTCCTGTGGACTAGCGGCCACAATGAGCAGTTCTTC. Encoded protein: CAGSLLWTSGHNEQFF.